This T cell receptor beta chain was sequenced in a study of identical twins. Study results and caveats: Out-of-frame alpha sequences shared by twins were enriched for low generation probability.

The sample holds a few counts of this clonotype. What it binds is not known. TCRdb ran MiXCR on the 5' RACE reads and lists one entry per CDR3 protein. The sample records 450,000 or so distinct CDR3 sequences, roughly 24% being singletons. The data also belong to a second study, concerning T cells expressing NK-cell markers. That report adds: It was sorted CD3+CD56+NKG2C+, CD3+CD56+NKG2C- and CD3+CD56-NKG2C+ T cells that supplied the TCR beta repertoires. The share of CD8+ T cells held by dominant NKG2C+ clonotypes was roughly 1.0-8% in roughly 6 donors. Among several donors, these clonotypes also ranked first in the CD3+CD56-NKG2C+ fraction.

The clonotype originates from a woman in her late teens or twenties in good health. Sequencing input: CD4+ T cells sorted from blood.

The chain's CDR3 is CASRTGTRLTDTQYF. DNA for the CDR3: TGTGCCAGCAGAACCGGGACTAGGCTTACAGATACGCAGTATTTT. The chain has TRBV7-2 and TRBJ2-3, with 8 bases lining up with TRBD2. Germline CDR1 and CDR2: SGHTA and FQGNSA. The CDR3 is made up of 15 amino acids. V shed 6 bases and J 3 bases; nucleotides not matched to a gene: 8.